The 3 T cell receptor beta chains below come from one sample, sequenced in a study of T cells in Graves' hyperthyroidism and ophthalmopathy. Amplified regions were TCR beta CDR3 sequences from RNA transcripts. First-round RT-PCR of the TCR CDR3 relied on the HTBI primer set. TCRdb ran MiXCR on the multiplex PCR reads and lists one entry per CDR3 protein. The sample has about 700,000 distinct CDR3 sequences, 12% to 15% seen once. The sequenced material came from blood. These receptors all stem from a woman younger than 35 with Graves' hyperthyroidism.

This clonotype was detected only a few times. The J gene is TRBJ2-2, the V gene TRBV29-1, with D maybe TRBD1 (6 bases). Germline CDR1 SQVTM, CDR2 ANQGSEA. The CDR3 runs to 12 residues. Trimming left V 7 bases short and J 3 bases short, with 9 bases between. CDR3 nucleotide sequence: TGCAGCGCTTACAGGGACACCGGGGAGCTGTTTTTT. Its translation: CSAYRDTGELFF.

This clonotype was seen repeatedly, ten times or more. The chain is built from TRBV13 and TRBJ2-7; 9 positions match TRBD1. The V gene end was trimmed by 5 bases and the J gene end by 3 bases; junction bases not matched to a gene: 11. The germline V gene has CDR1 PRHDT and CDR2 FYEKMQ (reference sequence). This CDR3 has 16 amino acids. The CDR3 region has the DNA TGTGCCAGCAGCCGGACAGGGGAGTTGTCCGTCTACGAGCAGTACTTC. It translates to CASSRTGELSVYEQYF.

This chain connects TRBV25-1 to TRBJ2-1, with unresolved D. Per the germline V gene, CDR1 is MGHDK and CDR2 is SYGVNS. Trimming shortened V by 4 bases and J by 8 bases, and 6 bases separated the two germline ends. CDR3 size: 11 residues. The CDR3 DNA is TGTGCCAGCAGTGTGGAGCATGAGCAGTTCTTC. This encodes CASSVEHEQFF. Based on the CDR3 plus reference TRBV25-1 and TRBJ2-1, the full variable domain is EADIYQTPRYLVIGTGKKITLECSQTMGHDKMYWYQQDPGMELHLIHYSYGVNSTEKGDLSSESTVSRIRTEHFPLTLESARPSHTSQYLCASSVEHEQFFGPGTRLTVL.